This T cell receptor beta chain was identified during a study of cytomegalovirus exposure and HLA in healthy donors. Whole-study findings and limits: Whilst most TCR sequences proved rare, a subset of public TCRs occurred across many donors. Equally common other TCR beta chains were less clonally expanded than HLA-associated ones, a later analysis found.

PCR used 60 Vbeta primers and 13 Jbeta primers. Per the original data handling: Later work found around 72 million unique TCR beta chains, with 10 million to 14 million shared. Clones were read by immunoSEQ multiplex PCR, and TCRdb kept only the in-frame ones, dropping some. V and J calls plus clone size are reproduced from that table; the DNA served to infer D and trimming. The sample shows 65,000 or so clones, approximately 80% of them seen only once. The CDR3 loop spans 14 amino acids. V lost 7 bases and J lost 8; bases outside the gene matches: 13. Germline V gene sequence: CDR1 SNHLY, CDR2 FYNNEI. About this clone: The antigen remains unidentified.

This rearrangement joins TRBV2 to TRBJ1-2; TRBD1 matches at 7 bases. The sequenced material came from PBMCs. The clonotype comes from a girl between 10 and 17 years old in good health and CMV-seropositive. The DNA of the CDR3 is TGTGCCAGCAATAACGACAGGGCCAGGGGAGGCTACACCTTC. This encodes CASNNDRARGGYTF.